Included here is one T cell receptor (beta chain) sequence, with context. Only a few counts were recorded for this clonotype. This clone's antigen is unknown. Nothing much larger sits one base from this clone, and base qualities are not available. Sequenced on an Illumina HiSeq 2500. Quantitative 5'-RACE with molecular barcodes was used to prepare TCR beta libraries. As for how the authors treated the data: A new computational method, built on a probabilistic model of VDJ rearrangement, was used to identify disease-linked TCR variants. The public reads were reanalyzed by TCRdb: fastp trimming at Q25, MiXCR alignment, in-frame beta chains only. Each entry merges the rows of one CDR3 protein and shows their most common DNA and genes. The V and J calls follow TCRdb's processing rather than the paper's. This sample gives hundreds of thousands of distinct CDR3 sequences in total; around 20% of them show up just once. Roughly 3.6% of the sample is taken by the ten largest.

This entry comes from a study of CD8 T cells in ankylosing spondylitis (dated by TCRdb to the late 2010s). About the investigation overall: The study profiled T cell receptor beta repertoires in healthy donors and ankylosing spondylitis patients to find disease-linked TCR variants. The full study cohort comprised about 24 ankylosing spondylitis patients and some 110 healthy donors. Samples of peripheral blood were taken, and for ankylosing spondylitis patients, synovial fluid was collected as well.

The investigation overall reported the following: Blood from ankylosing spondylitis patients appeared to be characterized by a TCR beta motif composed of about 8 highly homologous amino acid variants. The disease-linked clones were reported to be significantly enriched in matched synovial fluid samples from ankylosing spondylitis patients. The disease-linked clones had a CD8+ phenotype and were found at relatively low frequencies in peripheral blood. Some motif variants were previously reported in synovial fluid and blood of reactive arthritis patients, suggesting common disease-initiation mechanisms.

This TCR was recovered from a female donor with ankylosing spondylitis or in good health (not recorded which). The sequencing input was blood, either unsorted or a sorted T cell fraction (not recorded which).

The CDR3 in this case is CASSRRGTYTF. The DNA sequence is given as TGTGCCAGCAGTCGCAGGGGAACCTACACCTTC. In this chain, TRBV6-5 is recombined with TRBJ1-2; tentative D gene TRBD1, with 6 bases matching. The CDR3 measures 11 amino acids from cysteine to phenylalanine. The kept DNA is CDR3 alone, 33 bases in frame from the first base. The junction shows trimming of 5 bases on V and 10 bases on J, plus 11 bases between the germline ends. Taken from the germline V gene, the CDR1 and CDR2 loops are MNHEY and SVGAGI.